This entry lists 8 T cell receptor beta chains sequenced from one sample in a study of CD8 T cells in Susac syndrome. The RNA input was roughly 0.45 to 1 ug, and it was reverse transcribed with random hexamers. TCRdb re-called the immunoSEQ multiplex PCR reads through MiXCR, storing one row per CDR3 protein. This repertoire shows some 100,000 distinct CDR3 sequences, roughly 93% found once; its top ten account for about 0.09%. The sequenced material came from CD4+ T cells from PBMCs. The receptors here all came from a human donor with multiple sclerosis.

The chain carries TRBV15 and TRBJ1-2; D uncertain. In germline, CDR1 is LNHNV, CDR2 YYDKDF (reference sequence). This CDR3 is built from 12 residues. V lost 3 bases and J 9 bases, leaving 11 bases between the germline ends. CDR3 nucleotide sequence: TGTGCCACCAGCAGTGGAAGGAGGAGCTACACCTTC. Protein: CATSSGRRSYTF.

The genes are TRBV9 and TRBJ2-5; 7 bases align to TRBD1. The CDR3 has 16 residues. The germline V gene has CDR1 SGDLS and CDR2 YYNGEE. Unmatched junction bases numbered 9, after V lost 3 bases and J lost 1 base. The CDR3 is CASSAATGTTQETQYF. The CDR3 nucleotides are TGTGCCAGCAGCGCCGCGACAGGGACGACCCAAGAGACCCAGTACTTC.

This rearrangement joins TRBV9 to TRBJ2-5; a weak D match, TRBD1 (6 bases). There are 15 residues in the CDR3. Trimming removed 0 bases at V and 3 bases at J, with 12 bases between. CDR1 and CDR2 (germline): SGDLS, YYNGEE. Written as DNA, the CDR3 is TGTGCCAGCAGCGTAGCCCCACAGGGTGAAGAGACCCAGTACTTC. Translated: CASSVAPQGEETQYF.

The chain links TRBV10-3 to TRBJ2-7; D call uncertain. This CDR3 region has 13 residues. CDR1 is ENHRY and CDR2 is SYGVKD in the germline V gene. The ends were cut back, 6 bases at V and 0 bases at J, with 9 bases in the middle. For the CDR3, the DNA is TGTGCCATCAGCGACGGTTACTCCTACGAGCAGTACTTC. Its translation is CAISDGYSYEQYF.

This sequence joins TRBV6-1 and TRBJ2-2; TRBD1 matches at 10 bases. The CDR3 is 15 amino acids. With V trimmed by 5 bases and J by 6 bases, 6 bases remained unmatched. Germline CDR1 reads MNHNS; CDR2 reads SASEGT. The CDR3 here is CASSRSGTGAGELFF. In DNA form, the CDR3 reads TGTGCCAGCAGTAGATCCGGGACAGGGGCCGGGGAGCTGTTTTTT.

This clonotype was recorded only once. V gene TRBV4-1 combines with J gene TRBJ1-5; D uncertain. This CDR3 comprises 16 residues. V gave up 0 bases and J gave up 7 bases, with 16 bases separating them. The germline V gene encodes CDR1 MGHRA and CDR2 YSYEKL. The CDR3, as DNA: TGCGCCAGCAGCCAAGATGGAGGCTCACGGTCGCAGCCCCAGCATTTT. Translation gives CASSQDGGSRSQPQHF.

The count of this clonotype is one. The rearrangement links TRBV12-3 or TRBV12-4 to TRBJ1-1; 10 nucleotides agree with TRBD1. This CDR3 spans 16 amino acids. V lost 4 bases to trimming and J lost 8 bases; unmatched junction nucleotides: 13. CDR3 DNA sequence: TGTGCCAGCAGTTCCCGGGACAGGGGCCTTCCGGGGGAAGCTTTCTTT. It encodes CASSSRDRGLPGEAFF.

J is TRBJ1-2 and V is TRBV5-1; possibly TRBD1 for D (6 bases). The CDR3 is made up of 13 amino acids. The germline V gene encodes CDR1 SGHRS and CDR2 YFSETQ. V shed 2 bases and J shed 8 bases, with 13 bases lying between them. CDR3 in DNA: TGCGCCAGCAGCTTTCAGCCAGGGGAAGGCTACACCTTC. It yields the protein CASSFQPGEGYTF.